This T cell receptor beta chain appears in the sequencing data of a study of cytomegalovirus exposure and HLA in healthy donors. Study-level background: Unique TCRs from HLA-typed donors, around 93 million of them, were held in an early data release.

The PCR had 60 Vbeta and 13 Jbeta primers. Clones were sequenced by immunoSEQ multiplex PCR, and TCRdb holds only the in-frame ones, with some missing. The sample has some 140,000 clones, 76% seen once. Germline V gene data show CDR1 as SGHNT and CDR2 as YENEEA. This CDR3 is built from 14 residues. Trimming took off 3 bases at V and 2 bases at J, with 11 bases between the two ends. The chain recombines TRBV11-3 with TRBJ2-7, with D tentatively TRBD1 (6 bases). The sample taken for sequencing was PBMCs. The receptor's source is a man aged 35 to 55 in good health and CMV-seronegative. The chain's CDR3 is CASSLGHTTYEQYF. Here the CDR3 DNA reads TGTGCCAGCAGCTTGGGACATACAACCTACGAGCAGTACTTC.